The 22 T cell receptor beta chains listed next were all sequenced from one sample in a study of T-cell reconstitution after alpha-beta-depleted transplantation in children. Unique molecular identifiers were built into the TCRbeta library. TCRdb used MiXCR to reprocess the PCR reads, holding one entry per CDR3 protein. This table holds 120,000 to 150,000 distinct CDR3 sequences, around 8.8% found once. Sequenced here: PBMCs, mostly from graft donor cells, sampled 180 days after TCRalphabeta/CD19-depleted stem cell transplant. The receptor set was obtained from a female patient aged 2-9 years who had a stem cell transplant for congenital amegakaryocytic thrombocytopenia, so the T cells may come from the graft donor.

This clonotype was counted many times. V and J are TRBV20-1 and TRBJ2-7; a weak D match, TRBD2 (5 bases). From germline, CDR1 is DFQATT and CDR2 SNEGSKA (reference sequence). There are 13 residues in the CDR3. V gave up 6 bases and J gave up 6 bases, with 18 bases separating them. The CDR3 coding sequence is TGCAGTGCCCAACTTACTAGAGCCCTCGAGCAGTACTTC. It translates to CSAQLTRALEQYF.

This clonotype was counted between two and nine times. The rearrangement uses TRBV11-1 and TRBJ1-2; no definite D call. V was pared by 2 bases and J by 3 bases, with 13 bases between. Germline V gene lookup returns CDR1 SGHAT and CDR2 FQDESV (reference sequence). The CDR3 spans 15 residues. The CDR3 DNA follows: TGTGCCAGCAGCTTACGAGCCCCGGGCGACTATGGCTACACCTTC. Translation: CASSLRAPGDYGYTF.

This rearrangement joins TRBV5-1 to TRBJ1-2, with D possibly matching TRBD1 (6 bases). Germline-derived CDR1 and CDR2 are SGHRS and YFSETQ. The V gene lost 0 bases and the J gene lost 4 bases, with 13 bases spanning the gap. The CDR3 sequence is 15 residues long. The CDR3 is CASSLEGGDTYGYTF. The CDR3 nucleotides read TGCGCCAGCAGCTTGGAGGGGGGTGACACCTATGGCTACACCTTC. The full variable domain, in which reference TRBV5-1 and TRBJ1-2 provide the parts outside the CDR3, is KAGVTQTPRYLIKTRGQQVTLSCSPISGHRSVSWYQQTPGQGLQFLFEYFSETQRNKGNFPGRFSGRQFSNSRSEMNVSTLELGDSALYLCASSLEGGDTYGYTFGSGTRLTVV.

This clonotype was found many times. The J gene is TRBJ1-5, the V gene TRBV5-5, with D perhaps matching TRBD1 (6 bases). The germline CDR1 and CDR2 sequences are SGHKS and YYEKEE (reference sequence). Trimming pared 4 bases from V and 4 bases from J, leaving 9 bases between. CDR3 length: 13 residues. The CDR3 DNA is TGTGCCAGCAGCGCAACAGGGAATCAGCCCCAGCATTTT. Encoded protein: CASSATGNQPQHF.

This clonotype occurred many times. The V gene is TRBV12-3 or TRBV12-4, the J gene TRBJ1-2; 9 nucleotides agree with TRBD1. The CDR3 spans 17 residues. With 2 bases clipped from V and 4 bases from J, the junction kept 11 bases outside the gene matches. The DNA for the CDR3 is TGTGCCAGCAGTTTAAGGGGACAGGGACCCTCTGTCTATGGCTACACCTTC. It yields the protein CASSLRGQGPSVYGYTF.

This clonotype appeared many times. V and J are TRBV20-1 and TRBJ2-3, with 7 positions matching TRBD2. The CDR3 runs to 15 residues. Germline CDR1 DFQATT, CDR2 SNEGSKA (reference sequence). V was pared by 1 base and J by 2 bases, with 6 bases of the junction left unmatched. The CDR3 DNA follows: TGCAGTGCTAGAGGGGAGGGCCCCCTCACAGATACGCAGTATTTT. The encoded protein is CSARGEGPLTDTQYF.

This clonotype was recorded at least ten times. V and J are TRBV29-1 and TRBJ1-3; 7 bases map to TRBD1. Germline V gene lookup returns CDR1 SQVTM and CDR2 ANQGSEA. The CDR3 has 15 amino acids. The J segment lost 3 bases and the V segment lost 7 bases, leaving 12 bases of the junction unmatched. CDR3 sequence (DNA): TGCAGCGCAGGGGGGGACCCCGGGTTTGGAAACACCATATATTTT. This gives the protein CSAGGDPGFGNTIYF.

This clonotype has at least ten counts. V is TRBV14 and J is TRBJ1-2; D is ambiguous. Germline values: CDR1 SGHDN, CDR2 FVKESK. The CDR3 totals 13 residues. The germline V and J ends were trimmed by 2 bases and 4 bases, with 8 bases remaining between them. CDR3 amino acids: CASSQQESYGYTF. As DNA, the CDR3 is TGTGCCAGCAGCCAACAAGAATCCTATGGCTACACCTTC.

This clonotype was picked up many times. V and J are TRBV28 and TRBJ2-5; 8 bases match TRBD2. The V and J ends lost 5 bases and 1 base, in that order; junction bases with no gene match: 0. Per the germline V gene, CDR1 is MDHEN and CDR2 is SYDVKM. This CDR3 has 13 residues. DNA of the CDR3: TGTGCCAGCAGTAGCGGGGGCCAAGAGACCCAGTACTTC. As protein: CASSSGGQETQYF.

This clonotype was detected a few times. The CDR3 reads CASSQDGNNEQFF. The CDR3 DNA follows: TGTGCCAGCAGCCAAGATGGAAACAATGAGCAGTTCTTC. The chain carries TRBV3-1 and TRBJ2-1; D gene uncertain. The CDR3 loop spans 13 amino acids. The V and J ends lost 0 bases and 5 bases respectively, with 5 bases between them. Germline lookup yields CDR1 LGHDT and CDR2 YNNKEL (reference sequence).

The sample holds many counts of this clonotype. V is TRBV20-1 and J is TRBJ1-5; maybe TRBD1 (5 bases). CDR3 size: 13 residues. Trimming stripped 6 bases from V and 2 bases from J, with 11 bases between. Germline-derived CDR1 and CDR2 are DFQATT and SNEGSKA (reference sequence). Written as DNA, the CDR3 is TGCAGTGCGCGGGACCCACGCAATCAGCCCCAGCATTTT. It translates to CSARDPRNQPQHF.

This clonotype was counted many times. The chain joins TRBV28 to TRBJ2-7; the D call may be TRBD1 or TRBD2 (5 bases each). The CDR3 sequence is 15 residues long. V lost 8 bases, J lost 3 bases, and 20 bases lay in between. The germline CDR1 and CDR2 sequences are MDHEN and SYDVKM. The CDR3 DNA sequence: TGTGCCAGCCGGTTCGTTATTGGGGGTTTCTACGAGCAGTACTTC. Protein product: CASRFVIGGFYEQYF.

This clonotype was counted ten times or more. The CDR3: CASSEDSYSYEQYF. DNA for the CDR3: TGTGCCAGCAGTGAAGACAGCTACTCCTACGAGCAGTACTTC. The V and J genes are TRBV6-1 and TRBJ2-7; D uncertain. Germline values: CDR1 MNHNS, CDR2 SASEGT. V lost 1 base to trimming and J lost 0 bases, with 7 bases between them. This CDR3 region has 14 residues.

This sequence joins TRBV7-9 and TRBJ1-2; D is perhaps TRBD1 (6 bases). This CDR3 is 14 amino acids long. The V gene lost 3 bases and the J gene lost 8 bases, with 16 bases spanning the gap. From germline, CDR1 is SEHNR and CDR2 FQNEAQ (reference sequence). CDR3 protein: CASSFEGGIRGYTF. In DNA, the CDR3 is TGTGCCAGCAGCTTTGAGGGGGGGATCCGCGGCTACACCTTC.

In its sample, this clonotype was seen a few times. The genes are TRBV20-1 and TRBJ2-3, with D hard to call. The CDR3 consists of 11 residues. The germline V gene encodes CDR1 DFQATT and CDR2 SNEGSKA (reference sequence). With 6 bases removed from V and 4 bases from J, the gap between germline ends came to 8 bases. CDR3 sequence reads: CSALGPDTQYF. CDR3 in DNA: TGCAGTGCCTTAGGACCAGATACGCAGTATTTT.

This clonotype has at least ten counts. The rearrangement links TRBV29-1 to TRBJ2-7; D possibly corresponds to TRBD1 (6 bases). CDR1 SQVTM and CDR2 ANQGSEA come from the germline V gene. V was trimmed by 6 bases and J by 3 bases, leaving 15 bases between them. This CDR3 region has 13 residues. The chain's CDR3 is CSVLPSDSYEQYF. The DNA for the CDR3 is TGCAGCGTCCTTCCTTCGGACAGCTACGAGCAGTACTTC.

V is TRBV19 and J is TRBJ2-6, with TRBD1 matching 7 bases. This CDR3 is built from 18 residues. Germline-derived CDR1 and CDR2 are LNHDA and SQIVND (reference sequence). The V and J ends lost 4 bases and 4 bases, in that order; junction bases with no gene match: 13. The CDR3 loop is CASSRGGGPSRGANVLTF. CDR3 nucleotide sequence: TGTGCCAGTAGTAGAGGGGGCGGACCCTCGCGGGGGGCCAACGTCCTGACTTTC.

To note about this clonotype: It may be a read error: a sequence one base away is much more abundant. The rearrangement uses TRBV5-6 and TRBJ1-1, with D unclear. Germline V gene data show CDR1 as SGHDT and CDR2 as YYEEEE. This CDR3 spans 13 amino acids. This CDR3 is CASGLNTNTEAFF. The CDR3 region has the DNA TGTGCCAGCGGCTTGAACACCAACACTGAAGCTTTCTTT.

V gene TRBV29-1 combines with J gene TRBJ1-4; D is possibly TRBD1 (5 bases). The CDR3 runs to 12 residues. Between the trimmed V and J ends, which lost 4 bases and 5 bases, there was a span of 8 bases. CDR1 SQVTM and CDR2 ANQGSEA come from the germline V gene. The CDR3 protein is CSVGAGNEKLFF. The CDR3 coding sequence is TGCAGCGTTGGGGCAGGGAATGAAAAACTGTTTTTT.

This clonotype was seen many times. The rearrangement uses TRBV20-1 and TRBJ1-3; D might be TRBD1 (6 bases). The CDR3 sequence is 14 residues long. V gave up 0 bases and J gave up 4 bases, with 10 bases separating them. Germline CDR1 and CDR2: DFQATT and SNEGSKA (reference sequence). CDR3 nucleotide sequence: TGCAGTGCTAGAGAGGGGGCGCGAGGAAACACCATATATTTT. It translates to CSAREGARGNTIYF.

There are many counts of this clonotype. The chain is built from TRBV20-1 and TRBJ2-7; TRBD1 aligns across 7 bases. From germline, CDR1 is DFQATT and CDR2 SNEGSKA (reference sequence). Unmatched junction bases numbered 5, after V lost 6 bases and J lost 3 bases. This CDR3 has 12 residues. This CDR3 is CSAGDRFYEQYF. CDR3 nucleotides: TGCAGTGCAGGGGACAGATTCTACGAGCAGTACTTC.

This clonotype was picked up many times. The V gene is TRBV5-1, the J gene TRBJ2-5; no definite D call. The CDR3 length is 13 residues. The germline V gene has CDR1 SGHRS and CDR2 YFSETQ. V lost 1 base to trimming and J lost 5 bases, with 9 bases between them. The CDR3, as DNA: TGCGCCAGCAGCTTGTCTGGACCCGAGACCCAGTACTTC. It yields the protein CASSLSGPETQYF.